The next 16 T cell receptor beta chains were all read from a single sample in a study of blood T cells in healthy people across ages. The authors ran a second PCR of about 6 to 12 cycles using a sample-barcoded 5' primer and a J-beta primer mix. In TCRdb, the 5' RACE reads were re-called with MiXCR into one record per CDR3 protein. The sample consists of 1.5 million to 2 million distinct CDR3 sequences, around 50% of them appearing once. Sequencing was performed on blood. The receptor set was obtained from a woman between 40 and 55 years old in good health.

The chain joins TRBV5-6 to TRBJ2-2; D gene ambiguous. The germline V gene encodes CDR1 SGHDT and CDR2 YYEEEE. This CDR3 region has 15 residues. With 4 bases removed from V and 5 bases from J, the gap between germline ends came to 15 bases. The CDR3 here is CASSPGPQRTGELFF. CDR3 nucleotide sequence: TGTGCCAGCAGCCCCGGGCCCCAAAGGACCGGGGAGCTGTTTTTT.

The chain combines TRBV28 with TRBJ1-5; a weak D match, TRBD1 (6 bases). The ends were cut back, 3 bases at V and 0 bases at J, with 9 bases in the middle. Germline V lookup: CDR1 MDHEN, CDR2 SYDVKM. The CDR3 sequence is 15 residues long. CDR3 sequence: CASSFLQGSNQPQHF. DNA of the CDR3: TGTGCCAGCAGTTTTCTACAGGGTAGCAATCAGCCCCAGCATTTT. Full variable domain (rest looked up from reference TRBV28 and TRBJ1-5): DVKVTQSSRYLVKRTGEKVFLECVQDMDHENMFWYRQDPGLGLRLIYFSYDVKMKEKGDIPEGYSVSREKKERFSLILESASTNQTSMYLCASSFLQGSNQPQHFGDGTRLSIL.

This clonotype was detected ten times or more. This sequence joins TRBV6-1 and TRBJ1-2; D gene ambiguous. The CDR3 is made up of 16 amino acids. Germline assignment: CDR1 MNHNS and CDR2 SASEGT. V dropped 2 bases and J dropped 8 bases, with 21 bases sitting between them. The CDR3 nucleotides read TGTGCCAGCAGTGAAAACCCTTACGATAACAGCCGCGGCTACACCTTC. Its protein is CASSENPYDNSRGYTF.

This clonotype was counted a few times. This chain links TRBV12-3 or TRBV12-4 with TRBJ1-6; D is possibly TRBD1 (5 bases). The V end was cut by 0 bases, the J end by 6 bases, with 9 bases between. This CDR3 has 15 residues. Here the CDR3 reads CASSLAQGGNSPLHF. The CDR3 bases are TGTGCCAGCAGTTTAGCGCAGGGAGGTAATTCACCCCTCCACTTT.

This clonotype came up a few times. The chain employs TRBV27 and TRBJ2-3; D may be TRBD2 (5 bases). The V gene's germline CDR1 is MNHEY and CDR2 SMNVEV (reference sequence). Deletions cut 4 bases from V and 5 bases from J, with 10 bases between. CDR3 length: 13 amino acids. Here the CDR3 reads CASSYPGIDTQYF. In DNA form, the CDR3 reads TGTGCCAGCAGTTATCCGGGGATAGATACGCAGTATTTT.

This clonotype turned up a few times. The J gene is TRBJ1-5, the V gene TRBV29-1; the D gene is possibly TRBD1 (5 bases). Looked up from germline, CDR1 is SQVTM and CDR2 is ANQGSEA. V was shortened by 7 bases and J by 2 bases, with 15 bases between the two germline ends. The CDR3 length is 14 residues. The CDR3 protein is CSAGGGFGNQPQHF. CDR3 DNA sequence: TGCAGCGCGGGTGGGGGTTTTGGCAATCAGCCCCAGCATTTT.

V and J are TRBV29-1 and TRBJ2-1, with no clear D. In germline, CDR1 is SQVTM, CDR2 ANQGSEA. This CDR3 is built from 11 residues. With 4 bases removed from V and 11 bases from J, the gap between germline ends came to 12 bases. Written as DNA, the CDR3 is TGCAGCGTTGTACCGTCCAACCAGCAGTTCTTC. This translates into CSVVPSNQQFF.

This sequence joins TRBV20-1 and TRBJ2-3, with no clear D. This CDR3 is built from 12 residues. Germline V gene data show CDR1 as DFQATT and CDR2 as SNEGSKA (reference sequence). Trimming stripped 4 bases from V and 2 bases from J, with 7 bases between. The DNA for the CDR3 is TGCAGTGCTATTCATCACACAGATACGCAGTATTTT. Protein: CSAIHHTDTQYF.

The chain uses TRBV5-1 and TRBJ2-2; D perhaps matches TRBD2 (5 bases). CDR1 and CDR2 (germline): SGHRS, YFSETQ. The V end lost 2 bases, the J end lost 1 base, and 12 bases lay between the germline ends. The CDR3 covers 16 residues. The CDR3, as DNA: TGCGCCAGCAGCTTACGCCTAGCCGAGAACACCGGGGAGCTGTTTTTT. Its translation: CASSLRLAENTGELFF.

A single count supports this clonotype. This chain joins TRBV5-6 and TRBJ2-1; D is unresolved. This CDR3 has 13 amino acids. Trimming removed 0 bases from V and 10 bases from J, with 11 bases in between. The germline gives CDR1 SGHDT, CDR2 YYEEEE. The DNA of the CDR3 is TGTGCCAGCAGCTTGGGAGGCTCCTACGAGCAGTTCTTC. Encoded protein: CASSLGGSYEQFF.

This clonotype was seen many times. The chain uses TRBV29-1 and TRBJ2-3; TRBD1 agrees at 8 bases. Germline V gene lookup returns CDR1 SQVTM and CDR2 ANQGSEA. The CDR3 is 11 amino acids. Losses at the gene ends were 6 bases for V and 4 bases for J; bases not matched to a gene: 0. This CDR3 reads CSVDRADTQYF. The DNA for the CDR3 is TGCAGCGTGGACAGGGCAGATACGCAGTATTTT.

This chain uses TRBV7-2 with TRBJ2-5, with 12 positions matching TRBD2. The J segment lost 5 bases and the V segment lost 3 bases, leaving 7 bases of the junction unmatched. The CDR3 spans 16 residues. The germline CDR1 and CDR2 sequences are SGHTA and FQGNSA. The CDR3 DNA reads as TGTGCCAGCAGCTTTCAACTAGCGGGGGGTGGGGAGACCCAGTACTTC. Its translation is CASSFQLAGGGETQYF.

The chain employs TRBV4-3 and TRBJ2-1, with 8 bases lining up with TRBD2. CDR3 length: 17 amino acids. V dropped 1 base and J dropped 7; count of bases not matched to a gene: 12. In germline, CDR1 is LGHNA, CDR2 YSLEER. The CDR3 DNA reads TGCGCCAGCAGCCAAGTCGGTGGGAGCGGGGGTAGTAATGAGCAGTTCTTC. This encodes CASSQVGGSGGSNEQFF.

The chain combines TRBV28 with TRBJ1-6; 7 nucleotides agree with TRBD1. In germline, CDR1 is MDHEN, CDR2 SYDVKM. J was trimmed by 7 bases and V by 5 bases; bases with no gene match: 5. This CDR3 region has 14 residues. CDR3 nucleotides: TGTGCCAGCAGTCCACAACAGGGGAATTCACCCCTCCACTTT. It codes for CASSPQQGNSPLHF.

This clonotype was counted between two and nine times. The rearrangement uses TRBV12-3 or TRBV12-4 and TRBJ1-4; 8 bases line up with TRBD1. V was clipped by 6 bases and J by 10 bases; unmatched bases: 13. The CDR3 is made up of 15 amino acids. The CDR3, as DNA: TGTGCCAGCAGGGCTAGGACAGGGATAACGGGAAAACTGTTTTTT. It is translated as CASRARTGITGKLFF.

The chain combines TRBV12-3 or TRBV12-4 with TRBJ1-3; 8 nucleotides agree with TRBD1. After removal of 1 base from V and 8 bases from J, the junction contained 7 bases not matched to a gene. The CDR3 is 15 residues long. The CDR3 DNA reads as TGTGCCAGCAGTTTAGATGCAGGGGGCGGCTACACCATATATTTT. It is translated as CASSLDAGGGYTIYF.